The rows below give T cell receptor beta chains drawn from one sample of a study of response to subunit inactivated influenza vaccine. MiXCR, applied by TCRdb to the RT-PCR reads, yields one record per CDR3 protein. The top ten clones hold approximately 10% of a sample with about 800,000 distinct CDR3 sequences, approximately 22% of them seen once. The specimen comprised PBMCs from blood, sampled 4 to 6 days after vaccination. The receptors originated from a man aged 45 to 65 who received an inactivated influenza vaccine. CDR3s include the opening cysteine and the closing phenylalanine or tryptophan.

j_call,v_call,cdr3_aa
TRBJ2-2,TRBV20-1,CSVLGGLNTGELFF
TRBJ2-7,TRBV12-3/TRBV12-4,CASSLRDGIYEQYF
TRBJ2-2,TRBV5-1,CASSLTYPRTTGTGELFF
TRBJ2-7,TRBV6-5,CASSYQTSAREQYF
TRBJ2-7,TRBV6-5,CASILTGGSFWEQYF
TRBJ2-1,TRBV6-1,CASSRDRDPTYNEQFF
TRBJ2-1,TRBV12-3/TRBV12-4,CASSSAGNEQFF
TRBJ1-5,TRBV20-1,CSATTPGSQPQHF
TRBJ2-3,TRBV28,CASSLLVPSTDTQYF
TRBJ2-3,TRBV10-3,CAISDLAHGTDTQYF
TRBJ2-3,TRBV5-1,CASSITGVSITDTQYF
TRBJ2-5,TRBV7-2,CASSVSGGARETQYF
TRBJ2-3,TRBV4-3,CASSPGTTSWRGADTQYF
TRBJ2-7,TRBV20-1,CSACRDPYEQYF
TRBJ1-2,TRBV7-9,CASSKAGGSLYYGYTF
TRBJ2-3,TRBV18,CASSRLGSSGTDTQYF
TRBJ1-6,TRBV12-3/TRBV12-4,CASSYGNSPLHF
TRBJ2-6,TRBV27,CASSFQGAGGANVLTF
TRBJ2-1,TRBV5-1,CASSLAVSIPDEQFF
TRBJ2-7,TRBV28,CASSFGGSQAYEQYF
TRBJ2-6,TRBV7-9,CASSPYTGARGANVLTF
TRBJ2-5,TRBV20-1,CSARGLAGQETQYF
TRBJ2-1,TRBV6-2/TRBV6-3,CASSYSAQQFF
TRBJ2-1,TRBV12-3/TRBV12-4,CASSLGLLADNEQFF
TRBJ2-5,TRBV11-2,CASSHVRDRGWETQYF
TRBJ2-7,TRBV5-5,CASELLKVPYEQYF
TRBJ2-7,TRBV28,CASSPTSGPYEQYF
TRBJ2-1,TRBV6-1,CASSPTPGNEQFF
TRBJ2-2,TRBV3-1,CASSQVLGRTSELFF
TRBJ2-3,TRBV7-2,CASSLYRGGRGDTQYF
TRBJ2-2,TRBV6-1,CASRDGPNTGELFF
TRBJ1-6,TRBV18,CASSPLAGTGGARSPLHF
TRBJ2-2,TRBV27,CASSLRGRVGTGELFF
TRBJ2-2,TRBV27,CASSFGSGTGGGAGELFF
TRBJ2-2,TRBV2,CASLSGQSTGELFF
TRBJ2-1,TRBV12-3/TRBV12-4,CASSLARGLATSNEQFF
TRBJ2-2,TRBV20-1,CSARGPGTGELFF
TRBJ2-1,TRBV20-1,CSALRGRPSYNEQFF
TRBJ2-1,TRBV9,CASSVDIQRTYNEQFF
TRBJ2-1,TRBV24-1,CATSDWDSLNEQFF
TRBJ1-5,TRBV6-2/TRBV6-3,CASSPYENLRGSNQPQHF
TRBJ2-5,TRBV20-1,CSATGTTRETQYF
TRBJ2-1,TRBV20-1,CSARPTSGSMNEQFF
TRBJ2-4,TRBV7-2,CASRRTGAKNIQYF
TRBJ1-2,TRBV27,CASTGQGAGGYTF
TRBJ2-7,TRBV12-3/TRBV12-4,CASSRAHKSSYEQYF
TRBJ2-1,TRBV9,CASSVMGLVGNEQFF
TRBJ2-1,TRBV29-1,CSVEERSGVNNEQFF
TRBJ1-1,TRBV11-1,CASSLRRGQVAEAFF